This T cell receptor (beta chain) was identified in a study of Graves' ophthalmopathy and Graves' hyperthyroidism. Study conclusions and caveats: Blood samples also showed most expanded thyroid clonotypes exceeding 0.001 frequency.

There are many counts of this clonotype. No antigen is known for it. Amplification of the TCR beta CDR3 regions used RNA transcripts (as template). RT-PCR with HTBI primers came first, then second-round multiplex PCR. Each CDR3 protein gets one entry after TCRdb re-called the multiplex PCR reads with MiXCR. The sample includes approximately 700,000 distinct CDR3 sequences, more than 40% of them seen just once. In germline, CDR1 is SGHTA, CDR2 FQGNSA. With V trimmed by 6 bases and J by 4 bases, 20 bases remained unmatched. This CDR3 comprises 18 residues. The receptor was isolated from an adult man with Graves' ophthalmopathy. The sample consisted of peripheral blood. V and J are TRBV7-2 and TRBJ2-5; 7 nucleotides agree with TRBD2. The CDR3 loop is CASREWGASGTKGETQYF. In DNA form, the CDR3 reads TGTGCCAGCAGGGAGTGGGGTGCTAGCGGCACGAAAGGAGAGACCCAGTACTTC.